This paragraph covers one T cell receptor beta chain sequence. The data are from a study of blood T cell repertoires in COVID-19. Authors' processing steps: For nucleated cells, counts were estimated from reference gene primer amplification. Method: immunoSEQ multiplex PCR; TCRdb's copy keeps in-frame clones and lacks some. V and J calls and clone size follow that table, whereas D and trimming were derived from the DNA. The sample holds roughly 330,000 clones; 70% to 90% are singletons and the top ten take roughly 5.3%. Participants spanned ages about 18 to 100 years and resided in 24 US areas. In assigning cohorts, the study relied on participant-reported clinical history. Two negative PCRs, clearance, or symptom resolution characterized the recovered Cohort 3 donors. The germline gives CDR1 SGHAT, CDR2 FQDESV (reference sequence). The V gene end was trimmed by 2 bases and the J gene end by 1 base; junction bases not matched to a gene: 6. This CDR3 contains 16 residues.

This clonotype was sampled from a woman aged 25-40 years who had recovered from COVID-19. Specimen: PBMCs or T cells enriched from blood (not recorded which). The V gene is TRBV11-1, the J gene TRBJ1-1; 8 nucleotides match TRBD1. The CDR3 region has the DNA TGTGCCAGCAGCTTATCTCGAGGACAGGGGAACACTGAAGCTTTCTTT. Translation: CASSLSRGQGNTEAFF.